The entry below describes one TCR beta chain. The sample is drawn from a study of regulatory T cells. The primer mix had 52 TRBV and 13 TRBJ primers. Clones were read by immunoSEQ multiplex PCR, and TCRdb kept only the in-frame ones, dropping some. Found here are 20,000 to 25,000 clones, approximately 94% of them singletons; the top ten hold around 3.4%. The sample comprised CD8+ T cells sorted from blood. The sequence came from a child younger than 10 with CD3G deficiency.

CDR3 amino acids: CASSEWGLSAEAFF. The DNA of the CDR3 is TGTGCCAGCAGTGAATGGGGCCTTTCGGCTGAAGCTTTCTTT. The rearrangement joins TRBV6-1 to TRBJ1-1; possibly TRBD1 for D (5 bases). The CDR3 covers 14 residues. Germline CDR1 and CDR2: MNHNS and SASEGT. Trimming took 2 bases from V and 6 from J, leaving 13 bases between them.